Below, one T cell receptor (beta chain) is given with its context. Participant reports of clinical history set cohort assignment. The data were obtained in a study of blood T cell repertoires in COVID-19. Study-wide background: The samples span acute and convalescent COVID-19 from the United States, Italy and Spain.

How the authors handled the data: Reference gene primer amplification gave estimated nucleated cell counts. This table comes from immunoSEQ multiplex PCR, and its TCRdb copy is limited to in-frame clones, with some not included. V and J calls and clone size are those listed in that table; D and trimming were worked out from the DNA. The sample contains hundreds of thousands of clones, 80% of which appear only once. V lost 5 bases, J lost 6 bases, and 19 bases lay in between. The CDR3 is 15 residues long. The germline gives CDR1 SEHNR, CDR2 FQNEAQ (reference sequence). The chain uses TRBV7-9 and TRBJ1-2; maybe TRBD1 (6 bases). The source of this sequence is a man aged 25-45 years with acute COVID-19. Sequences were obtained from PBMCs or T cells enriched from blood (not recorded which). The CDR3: CASSPDRSLEDGYTF. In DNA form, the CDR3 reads TGTGCCAGCAGCCCGGACAGATCCCTTGAGGATGGCTACACCTTC.